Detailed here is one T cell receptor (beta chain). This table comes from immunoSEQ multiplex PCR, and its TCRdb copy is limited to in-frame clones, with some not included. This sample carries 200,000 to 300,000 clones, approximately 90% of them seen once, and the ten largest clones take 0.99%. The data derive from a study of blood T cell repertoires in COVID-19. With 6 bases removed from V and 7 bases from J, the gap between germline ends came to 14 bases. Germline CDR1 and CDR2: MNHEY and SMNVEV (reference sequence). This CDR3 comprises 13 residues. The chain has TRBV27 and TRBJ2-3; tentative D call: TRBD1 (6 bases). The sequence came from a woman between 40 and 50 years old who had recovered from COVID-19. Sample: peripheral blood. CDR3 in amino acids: CASRSGHLYTQYF. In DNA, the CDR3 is TGTGCCAGCAGGTCGGGACATCTCTATACGCAGTATTTT.